This TCR beta chain derives from a study of CXCR3-negative and CXCR3-positive naive CD8 T cells. Libraries of TRB cDNA were made by 5' RACE and carried UMIs. TCRdb derives one entry per CDR3 protein from the 5' RACE reads, leaving out DNA. The listing records around 160,000 distinct CDR3 sequences. Points on this clonotype: Its antigen is undetermined.

This CDR3 has 17 residues. CDR1 and CDR2 (germline): MDHEN, SYDVKM. General study findings and limits: Greater hydrophobicity was found in TRB CDR3s of CXCR3-positive naive cells than of CXCR3-negative naive cells.

V usage is TRBV28 and J usage is TRBJ2-7; TCRdb's D call, TRBD1, is unchecked because there is no DNA. This clonotype was obtained from a human donor in good health. Some clones in this sample may be carry-over from other donors' samples. Specimen: naive CXCR3+ CD8+ T cells from blood. Sample subset: CD45RO-CCR7+CD27+CD95- naive CD8+ T cells expressing CXCR3 (TNR3+). CDR3 in amino acids: CASSLSLWGSGVYEQYF.